These T cell receptor beta chains were read from a single sample in a study of cytomegalovirus exposure and HLA in healthy donors. Clones were read by immunoSEQ multiplex PCR, and TCRdb kept only the in-frame ones, dropping some. The data show hundreds of thousands of clones, roughly 90% seen once. Sequenced: PBMCs. All receptors derive from a woman between 18 and 29 years old in good health and CMV-seronegative. CDR3s include the opening cysteine and the closing phenylalanine or tryptophan.

V,CDR3
TRBV30,CACEGDRGRTGELFF
TRBV5-8,CASSLKTANSPLHF
TRBV6-5,CASSPWDTPNYGYTF
TRBV15,CATSPPGQGIEQYF
TRBV27,CASSFRVAGRGSTDTQYF
TRBV9,CASSIRDFPSNGEQFF
TRBV19,CASSIGQYAGYTF
TRBV15,CATSSTGDYGYTF
TRBV2,CASNPRDRAYEQYF
TRBV6-1,CASSGEGRGETQYF
TRBV7-9,CASSAGQMKNYGYTF
TRBV7-3,CASSLTSGWNEQFF
TRBV11-2,CASSPPGTIYEQYF
TRBV5-1,CASSLGGTSEVYEQYF
TRBV6-1,CASSAGLSANYGYTF
TRBV4-2,CASSKSGTSGSNEQFF
TRBV6-1,CASSGQGSLLNYGYTF
TRBV27,CASSPYKTGPTEAFF
TRBV11-2,CASSLSPFYEQYF
TRBV6-5,CASKRVAGLAGELFF
TRBV7-8,CASSSGQIYEQYF
TRBV27,CASSLLATQGVNTEAFF
TRBV6-5,CASSYQAGGTNEQFF
TRBV4-2,CASGARGGLNTGELFF
TRBV15,CATSRAYRYTF
TRBV4-2,CASSQGLAGGYEQYF